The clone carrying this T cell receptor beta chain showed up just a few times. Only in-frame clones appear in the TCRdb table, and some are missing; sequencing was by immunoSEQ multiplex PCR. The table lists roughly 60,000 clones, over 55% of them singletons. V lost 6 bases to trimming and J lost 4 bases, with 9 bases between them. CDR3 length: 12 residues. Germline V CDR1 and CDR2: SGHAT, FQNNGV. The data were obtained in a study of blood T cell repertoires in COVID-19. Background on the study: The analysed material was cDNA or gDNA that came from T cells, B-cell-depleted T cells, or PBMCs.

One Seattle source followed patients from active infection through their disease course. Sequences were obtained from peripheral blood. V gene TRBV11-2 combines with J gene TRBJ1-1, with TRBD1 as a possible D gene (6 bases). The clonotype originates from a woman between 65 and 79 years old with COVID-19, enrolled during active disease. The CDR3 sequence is CASSRTVTEAFF. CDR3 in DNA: TGTGCCAGCAGTAGGACAGTCACTGAAGCTTTCTTT.